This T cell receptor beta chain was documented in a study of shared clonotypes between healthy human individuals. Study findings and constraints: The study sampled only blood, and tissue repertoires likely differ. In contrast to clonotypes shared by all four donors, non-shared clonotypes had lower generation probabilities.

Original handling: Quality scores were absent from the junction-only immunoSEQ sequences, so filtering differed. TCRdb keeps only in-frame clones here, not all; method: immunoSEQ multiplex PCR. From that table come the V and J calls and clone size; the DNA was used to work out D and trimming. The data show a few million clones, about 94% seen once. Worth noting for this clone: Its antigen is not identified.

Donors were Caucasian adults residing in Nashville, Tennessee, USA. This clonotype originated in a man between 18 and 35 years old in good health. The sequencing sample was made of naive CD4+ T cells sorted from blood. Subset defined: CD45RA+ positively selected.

The CDR3 spells CASSQEGTAGGEQYF. The CDR3 region has the DNA TGCGCCAGCAGCCAAGAGGGAACGGCGGGGGGAGAGCAGTACTTC. This chain connects TRBV4-1 to TRBJ2-7, with TRBD2 matching 8 bases. CDR1 and CDR2 (germline): MGHRA, YSYEKL. The trim removed 0 bases at V and 7 bases at J, leaving 8 bases unmatched. This CDR3 is 15 amino acids long.